This TCR beta chain was obtained from a study of blood T cell repertoires in COVID-19 (dated by TCRdb to the early 2020s). Study-wide context: Samples covering the acute and convalescent phases of COVID-19 were provided by collaborators in the United States, Italy and Spain. The material from the prospective study consisted of cDNA or gDNA derived from T cells, B-cell-depleted T cells, or PBMCs. Subjects who had been exposed to COVID-19, were actively infected with it, or had recovered from it provided the deeply sampled blood TCRbeta repertoires that made up the dataset. The repertoires were released in a freely available public database meant as a resource for research on the immune response to SARS-CoV-2. Samples were obtained from the ongoing ImmuneRACE study (first 160 participants) and from some 1,300 subjects provided by 6 global collaborators. A de-identified subject ID, COVID-19 status, age in years and sex were almost always included in the sample metadata. Where available, HLA class I and class II types were taken from metadata supplied by the sample provider and were not determined by assay-based typing.

Sequences KGHSH (CDR1) and LQKENI (CDR2) are obtained from the germline V gene. Deletion took 3 bases off V and 5 bases off J, with a span of 11 bases between the germline ends. The CDR3 starts with the cysteine, ends with the phenylalanine, and has 15 residues. The only DNA kept is the CDR3, 45 bases in frame from the first base. TCRbeta CDR3 regions were amplified from genomic DNA using the immunoSEQ Assay, a bias-controlled multiplex PCR. The original pipeline was this. The number of nucleated cells in each sample was estimated from the amplification of reference gene primers within the assay. Sequence reads were collapsed and filtered to measure the absolute abundance of every unique TCRbeta CDR3 rearrangement. Productive Simpson clonality was computed per sample as the square root of Simpson's diversity index over productive rearrangements. The clones in this table, taken by TCRdb from immuneACCESS, are in-frame only. Not every clone is retained; where verified, under half of the shortfall comes from an unresolved V gene, and the cause of the rest is unknown. V and J calls plus clone size are reproduced from that table; the DNA served to infer D and trimming. For this sample the table gives about 310,000 clones, of which 80% to 90% were detected only once. The biggest ten clones account for 1% of the sample.

To note about this clone: The clone's antigen remains unknown. Base-call qualities are not available, and no considerably larger clone is one nucleotide away.

General findings and caveats noted by the study authors: Clinical and demographic metadata were provided uncurated, with the amount varying by source and participant.

The collaborating institutions used their own protocols to collect whole blood in K2EDTA tubes. For TCRbeta analysis, collaborators shipped samples as frozen whole blood, isolated PBMCs, or DNA extracted from either of those sample types. The TCR was taken from a man aged 45-65 years with active or convalescent COVID-19. Recombination linked TRBV18 to TRBJ1-6; the best D guess is TRBD1, with 5 bases matching. The sequenced sample was peripheral blood. The sequence in DNA is TGTGCCAGCTCACCGCAGGGCACCAATAATTCACCCCTCCACTTT. Translation gives CASSPQGTNNSPLHF.